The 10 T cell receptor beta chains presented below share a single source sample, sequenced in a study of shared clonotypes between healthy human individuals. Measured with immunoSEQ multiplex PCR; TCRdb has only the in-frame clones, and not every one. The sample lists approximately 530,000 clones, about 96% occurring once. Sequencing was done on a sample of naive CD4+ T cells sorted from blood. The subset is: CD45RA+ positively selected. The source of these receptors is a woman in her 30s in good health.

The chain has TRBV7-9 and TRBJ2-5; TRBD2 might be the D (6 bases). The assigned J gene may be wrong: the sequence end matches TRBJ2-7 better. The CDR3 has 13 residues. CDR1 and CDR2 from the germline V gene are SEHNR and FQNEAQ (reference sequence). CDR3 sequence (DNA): TGTGCCAGCAGCTTAGGGACGGGAGACGAGCAGTACTTC. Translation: CASSLGTGDEQYF.

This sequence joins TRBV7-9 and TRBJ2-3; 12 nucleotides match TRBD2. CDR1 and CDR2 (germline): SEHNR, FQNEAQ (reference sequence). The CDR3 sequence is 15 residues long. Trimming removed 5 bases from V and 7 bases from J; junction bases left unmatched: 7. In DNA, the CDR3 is TGTGCCAGCAGCCTCGCTAGCGGGAGGGCCCATACGCAGTATTTT. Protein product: CASSLASGRAHTQYF.

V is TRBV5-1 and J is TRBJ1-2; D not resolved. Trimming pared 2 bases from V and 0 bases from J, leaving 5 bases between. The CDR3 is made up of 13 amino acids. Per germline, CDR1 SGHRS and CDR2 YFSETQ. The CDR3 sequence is CASSFDPNYGYTF. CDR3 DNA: TGCGCCAGCAGCTTCGACCCTAACTATGGCTACACCTTC.

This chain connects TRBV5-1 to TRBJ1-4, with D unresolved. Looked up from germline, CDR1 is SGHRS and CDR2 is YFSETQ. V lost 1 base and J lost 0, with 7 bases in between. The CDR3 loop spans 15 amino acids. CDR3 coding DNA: TGCGCCAGCAGCTTGTTTGGAGCAACTAATGAAAAACTGTTTTTT. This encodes CASSLFGATNEKLFF. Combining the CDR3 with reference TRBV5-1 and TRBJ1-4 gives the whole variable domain KAGVTQTPRYLIKTRGQQVTLSCSPISGHRSVSWYQQTPGQGLQFLFEYFSETQRNKGNFPGRFSGRQFSNSRSEMNVSTLELGDSALYLCASSLFGATNEKLFFGSGTQLSVL.

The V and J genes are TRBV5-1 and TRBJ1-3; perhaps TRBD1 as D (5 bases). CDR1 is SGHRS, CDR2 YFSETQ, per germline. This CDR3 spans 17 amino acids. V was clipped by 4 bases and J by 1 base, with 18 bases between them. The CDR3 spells CASSRRDPEASGNTIYF. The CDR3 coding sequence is TGCGCCAGCAGCCGTCGGGACCCCGAGGCATCTGGAAACACCATATATTTT.

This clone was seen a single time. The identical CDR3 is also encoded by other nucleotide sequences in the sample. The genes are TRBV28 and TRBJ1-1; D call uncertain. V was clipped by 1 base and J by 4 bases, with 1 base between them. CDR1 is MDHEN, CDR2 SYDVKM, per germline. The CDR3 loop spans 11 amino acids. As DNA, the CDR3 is TGTGCCAGCAGTTTATCCACTGAAGCTTTCTTT. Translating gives CASSLSTEAFF.

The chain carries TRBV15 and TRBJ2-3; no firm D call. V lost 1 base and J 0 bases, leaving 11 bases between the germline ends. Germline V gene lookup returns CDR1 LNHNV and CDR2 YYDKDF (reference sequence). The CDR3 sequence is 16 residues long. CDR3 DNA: TGTGCCACCAGCAGAGTAATGGAGCTAAGCACAGATACGCAGTATTTT. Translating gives CATSRVMELSTDTQYF.

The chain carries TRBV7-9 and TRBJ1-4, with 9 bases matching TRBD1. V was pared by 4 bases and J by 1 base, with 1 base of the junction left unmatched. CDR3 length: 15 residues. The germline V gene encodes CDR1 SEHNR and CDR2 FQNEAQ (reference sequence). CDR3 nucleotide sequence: TGTGCCAGCAGCTACAGGGGGCAAACTAATGAAAAACTGTTTTTT. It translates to CASSYRGQTNEKLFF.

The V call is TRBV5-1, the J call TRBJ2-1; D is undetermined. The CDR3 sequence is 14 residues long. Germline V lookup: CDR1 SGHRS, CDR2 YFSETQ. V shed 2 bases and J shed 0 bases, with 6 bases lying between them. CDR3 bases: TGCGCCAGCAGCTTCGCCAGCTCCTACAATGAGCAGTTCTTC. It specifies CASSFASSYNEQFF.

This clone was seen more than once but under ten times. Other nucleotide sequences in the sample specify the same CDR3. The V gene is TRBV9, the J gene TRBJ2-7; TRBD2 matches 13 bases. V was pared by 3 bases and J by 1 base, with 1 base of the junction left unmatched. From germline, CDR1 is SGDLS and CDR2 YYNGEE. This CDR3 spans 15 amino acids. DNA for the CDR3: TGTGCCAGCAGCGCGGGACTAGCGGGGTCCTACGAGCAGTACTTC. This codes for CASSAGLAGSYEQYF.